This T cell receptor (beta chain) comes out of a study of EBV T-cell therapy then PD-1 blockade in nasopharyngeal carcinoma. Germline V gene data show CDR1 as PRHDT and CDR2 as FYEKMQ (reference sequence). There are 14 residues in the CDR3. Trimming removed 2 bases from V and 4 bases from J, with 12 bases in between. The count of this clone is one. As yet, its antigen is unknown. Sequencing was performed with immunoSEQ multiplex PCR; in TCRdb, only in-frame clones are kept and a portion is missing. The sample records 20,000 to 25,000 clones, 82% being singletons. Specified treatment: AdE1-LMPpoly-expanded autologous EBV-specific T-cell therapy followed by anti-PD-1 nivolumab.

The sample in question was CD8+ T cells from blood, obtained at day -245 from a patient whose treatment included autologous EBV-specific T cells and nivolumab. The receptor was isolated from a man between 35 and 55 years old with nasopharyngeal carcinoma. The V call is TRBV13, the J call TRBJ2-7; either TRBD1 or TRBD2 may fit D (6 bases each). CDR3 loop: CASSLRGQGYEQYF. The CDR3 DNA reads as TGTGCCAGCAGCTTACGGGGGCAGGGGTACGAGCAGTACTTC.